This passage covers 24 T cell receptor beta chains from one sample sequenced in a study of cytomegalovirus exposure and HLA in healthy donors. PCR employed 60 Vbeta and 13 Jbeta primers. Method: immunoSEQ multiplex PCR; TCRdb's copy keeps in-frame clones and lacks some. The profile shows about 120,000 clones, roughly 78% of them singletons. The sequenced sample was PBMCs. The receptors derive from a man aged 25 to 40 in good health and CMV-seropositive.

This clone was observed a few times. The chain employs TRBV6-4 and TRBJ2-5; 9 nucleotides agree with TRBD2. The germline V gene has CDR1 MRHNA and CDR2 SNTAGT. The V segment lost 5 bases and the J segment 4 bases; nucleotides outside the gene matches: 8. CDR3 size: 15 residues. In DNA form, the CDR3 reads TGTGCCAGCAGTCCGACTAGCGGACAAGGAGAGACCCAGTACTTC. This encodes CASSPTSGQGETQYF.

This chain links TRBV14 with TRBJ1-2; 7 nucleotides align to TRBD1. J lost 0 bases, V lost 6 bases, and 7 bases had no gene match. Germline V gene data show CDR1 as SGHDN and CDR2 as FVKESK. The CDR3 contains 15 residues. The CDR3 sequence: CASRKGASSNYGYTF. CDR3 bases: TGTGCCAGCAGGAAGGGGGCCTCTTCTAACTATGGCTACACCTTC.

The chain recombines TRBV29-1 with TRBJ2-7; 13 bases agree with TRBD2. V was pared by 5 bases and J by 7 bases, with 14 bases of the junction left unmatched. The CDR3 has 16 residues. Germline V CDR1 and CDR2: SQVTM, ANQGSEA. The CDR3: CSVSGLAGAFLKEQYF. In nucleotides, the CDR3 is TGCAGCGTTTCCGGACTAGCGGGAGCCTTTCTCAAGGAGCAGTACTTC.

This chain uses TRBV6-6 with TRBJ1-4, with 7 nucleotides matching TRBD1. The CDR3 consists of 15 residues. The V segment lost 8 bases and the J segment 2 bases; nucleotides outside the gene matches: 8. Germline CDR1 is MNHNY and CDR2 is SVGAGI (reference sequence). DNA for the CDR3: TGTGCCAGCGGTGACAGGGATGACACTAATGAAAAACTGTTTTTT. It specifies CASGDRDDTNEKLFF.

As regards this clone: Other DNA sequences in this sample translate to the same CDR3. The chain combines TRBV7-2 with TRBJ2-5; no definite D call. The germline V gene has CDR1 SGHTA and CDR2 FQGNSA. V was cut by 2 bases and J by 2 bases, with 6 bases left in between. CDR3 length: 13 amino acids. The CDR3 protein is CASSLSNQETQYF. CDR3 sequence (DNA): TGTGCCAGCAGCTTATCTAATCAAGAGACCCAGTACTTC. Supplemented by reference TRBV7-2 and TRBJ2-5, the full variable domain reads GAGVSQSPSNKVTEKGKDVELRCDPISGHTALYWYRQSLGQGLEFLIYFQGNSAPDKSGLPSDRFSAERTGGSVSTLTIQRTQQEDSAVYLCASSLSNQETQYFGPGTRLLVL.

This sequence joins TRBV7-6 and TRBJ2-7; the D is unclear. The V and J ends lost 1 base and 0 bases respectively, with 13 bases between them. The CDR3 loop spans 16 amino acids. CDR1 and CDR2 (germline): SGHVS, FNYEAQ. In DNA form, the CDR3 reads TGTGCCAGCAGCTTAGATCTGCGGAGCAGCTCCTACGAGCAGTACTTC. It yields the protein CASSLDLRSSSYEQYF.

The CDR3 nucleotides are TGTGCCAGCAGGGACAGGGCCTACAATGAGCAGTTCTTC. Translating gives CASRDRAYNEQFF. V and J are TRBV7-6 and TRBJ2-1, with 8 positions matching TRBD1. Germline lookup yields CDR1 SGHVS and CDR2 FNYEAQ. V dropped 6 bases and J dropped 2; count of bases not matched to a gene: 0. CDR3 length: 13 residues.

The chain joins TRBV27 to TRBJ2-1; tentative D call: TRBD1 (6 bases). V lost 3 bases, J lost 5 bases, and 23 bases lay in between. There are 18 residues in the CDR3. Germline-derived CDR1 and CDR2 are MNHEY and SMNVEV (reference sequence). The CDR3 DNA reads as TGTGCCAGCAGTTTTTGGGTAGGGGGAGCGTACAAAAACAATGAGCAGTTCTTC. It codes for CASSFWVGGAYKNNEQFF.

A few counts support this clone. The chain links TRBV7-9 to TRBJ2-5; 12 bases align to TRBD2. CDR1 and CDR2 from the germline V gene are SEHNR and FQNEAQ (reference sequence). The CDR3 is made up of 18 amino acids. The trim removed 5 bases at V and 9 bases at J, leaving 19 bases unmatched. The CDR3 bases are TGTGCCAGCAGCGCTAGCGGGAGGGGGCGGAAGAAAGAGGAGGCCCAGTACTTC. Its protein product is CASSASGRGRKKEEAQYF.

This clone showed up just a few times. The rearrangement joins TRBV5-1 to TRBJ2-1; TRBD2 agrees at 11 bases. The CDR3 runs to 16 residues. V was clipped by 3 bases and J by 7 bases; unmatched bases: 9. CDR1 is SGHRS and CDR2 is YFSETQ in the germline V gene. This CDR3 is CASSSVSGRAGNEQFF. The CDR3 DNA reads as TGCGCCAGCAGCTCAGTTAGCGGGAGGGCCGGGAATGAGCAGTTCTTC.

This sequence joins TRBV10-2 and TRBJ1-3; TRBD1 matches 9 bases. V lost 6 bases and J lost 2; bases outside the gene matches: 2. Germline V CDR1 and CDR2: WSHSY, SAAADI. The CDR3 loop spans 14 amino acids. CDR3 in DNA: TGCGCCAGCAGCAGACAGGGGGCTGGAAACACCATATATTTT. Residues: CASSRQGAGNTIYF.

The V gene is TRBV7-8, the J gene TRBJ2-1, with TRBD2 as a possible D gene (5 bases). From germline, CDR1 is SGHVS and CDR2 FQNEAQ. The CDR3 loop spans 12 amino acids. Trimming cost V 5 bases and J 10 bases, with 12 bases left between them. CDR3 region: CASSRSPGEQFF. DNA for the CDR3: TGTGCCAGCAGCCGGTCCCCGGGGGAGCAGTTCTTC.

The chain employs TRBV14 and TRBJ2-1, with a possible D match to TRBD2 (5 bases). V was clipped by 8 bases and J by 3 bases, with 14 bases between them. Germline CDR1 is SGHDN and CDR2 is FVKESK. This CDR3 is 14 amino acids long. For the CDR3, the DNA is TGTGCCAGCGGTCTTTTCGGGGTCTACAATGAGCAGTTCTTC. This encodes CASGLFGVYNEQFF.

This clone has only one observation. This chain joins TRBV6-1 and TRBJ2-7, with a tentative D call TRBD2 (5 bases). Trimming took 1 base from V and 2 from J, leaving 12 bases between them. The CDR3 spans 15 residues. The V gene's germline CDR1 is MNHNS and CDR2 SASEGT. CDR3 in amino acids: CASSEVSGLTYEQYF. In DNA, the CDR3 is TGTGCCAGCAGTGAAGTGAGCGGACTTACCTACGAGCAGTACTTC.

V is TRBV9 and J is TRBJ2-2; 8 bases map to TRBD2. This CDR3 comprises 15 residues. The trim removed 3 bases at V and 0 bases at J, leaving 1 base unmatched. Germline V gene data show CDR1 as SGDLS and CDR2 as YYNGEE. CDR3 loop: CASSGSGTNTGELFF. The CDR3 nucleotides are TGTGCCAGCAGCGGTAGCGGGACGAACACCGGGGAGCTGTTTTTT.

The J gene is TRBJ2-5, the V gene TRBV30; TRBD2 agrees at 7 bases. Trimming at V came to 3 bases and at J to 4 bases, leaving 11 bases not matched to a gene. The germline V gene encodes CDR1 GTSNPN and CDR2 SVGIG (reference sequence). This CDR3 region has 15 residues. The chain's CDR3 is CAWSGLDLGGETQYF. The CDR3 bases are TGTGCCTGGAGCGGACTAGACCTCGGGGGAGAGACCCAGTACTTC.

The rearrangement links TRBV9 to TRBJ1-3; D possibly corresponds to TRBD1 (5 bases). Trimming took 3 bases from V and 4 from J, leaving 20 bases between them. The CDR3 spans 17 residues. Germline CDR1 reads SGDLS; CDR2 reads YYNGEE. This CDR3 reads CASSDPLAGQSGNTIYF. Written as DNA, the CDR3 is TGTGCCAGCAGCGACCCGTTGGCAGGACAATCCGGAAACACCATATATTTT.

This clone was recorded many times. V usage is TRBV6-1 and J usage is TRBJ2-1; TRBD2 agrees at 7 bases. V gave up 5 bases and J gave up 3 bases; unmatched junction bases: 4. The CDR3 spans 14 residues. Germline V gene sequence: CDR1 MNHNS, CDR2 SASEGT. The CDR3 loop reads CASSPRDYYNEQFF. The CDR3 region has the DNA TGTGCCAGCAGTCCCCGGGACTACTACAATGAGCAGTTCTTC.

The chain links TRBV29-1 to TRBJ1-2; tentatively, D is TRBD1 (6 bases). Germline CDR1 and CDR2: SQVTM and ANQGSEA. This CDR3 has 13 residues. V was pared by 0 bases and J by 8 bases, with 13 bases between. The CDR3 bases are TGCAGCGTTGAAGATGGCAGGGGAGACGGCTACACCTTC. It is translated as CSVEDGRGDGYTF.

V usage is TRBV28 and J usage is TRBJ2-5, with D uncertain. This CDR3 contains 14 residues. The V end lost 2 bases, the J end lost 5 bases, and 12 bases lay between the germline ends. The germline gives CDR1 MDHEN, CDR2 SYDVKM. The CDR3 bases are TGTGCCAGCAGTTTAGTCGGTAATCTGGAGACCCAGTACTTC. Amino acid sequence: CASSLVGNLETQYF. Full variable domain (rest looked up from reference TRBV28 and TRBJ2-5): DVKVTQSSRYLVKRTGEKVFLECVQDMDHENMFWYRQDPGLGLRLIYFSYDVKMKEKGDIPEGYSVSREKKERFSLILESASTNQTSMYLCASSLVGNLETQYFGPGTRLLVL.

The rearrangement links TRBV28 to TRBJ1-5; 9 nucleotides match TRBD1. J was trimmed by 5 bases and V by 3 bases; bases with no gene match: 8. CDR1 is MDHEN and CDR2 is SYDVKM in the germline V gene. The length of the CDR3 is 16 residues. In DNA form, the CDR3 reads TGTGCCAGCAGTTTCTTCGGACAGGGGCCAGATCAGCCCCAGCATTTT. Encoded protein: CASSFFGQGPDQPQHF.

V and J are TRBV6-5 and TRBJ2-1; a possible D gene is TRBD2 (5 bases). Trimming stripped 6 bases from V and 9 bases from J, with 18 bases between. The V gene's germline CDR1 is MNHEY and CDR2 SVGAGI. The CDR3 length is 14 residues. CDR3 residues: CASRPLEASSEQFF. The CDR3 coding sequence is TGTGCCAGCAGGCCCTTGGAGGCCAGCAGTGAGCAGTTCTTC.

This chain joins TRBV18 and TRBJ1-2; TRBD1 agrees at 7 bases. V trimming: 2 bases; J trimming: 0 bases; junction bases outside the gene matches: 3. This CDR3 comprises 15 residues. CDR1 is KGHSH and CDR2 is LQKENI in the germline V gene. CDR3 DNA: TGTGCCAGCTCACCAGACAGGGACGCTAACTATGGCTACACCTTC. Translating gives CASSPDRDANYGYTF.

V usage is TRBV6-5 and J usage is TRBJ2-7, with TRBD1 as a possible D gene (5 bases). The V end was cut by 2 bases, the J end by 4 bases, with 9 bases between. Per germline, CDR1 MNHEY and CDR2 SVGAGI. The CDR3 is made up of 13 amino acids. The CDR3 here is CASSYAAGYEQYF. CDR3 DNA: TGTGCCAGCAGTTACGCGGCAGGGTACGAGCAGTACTTC.